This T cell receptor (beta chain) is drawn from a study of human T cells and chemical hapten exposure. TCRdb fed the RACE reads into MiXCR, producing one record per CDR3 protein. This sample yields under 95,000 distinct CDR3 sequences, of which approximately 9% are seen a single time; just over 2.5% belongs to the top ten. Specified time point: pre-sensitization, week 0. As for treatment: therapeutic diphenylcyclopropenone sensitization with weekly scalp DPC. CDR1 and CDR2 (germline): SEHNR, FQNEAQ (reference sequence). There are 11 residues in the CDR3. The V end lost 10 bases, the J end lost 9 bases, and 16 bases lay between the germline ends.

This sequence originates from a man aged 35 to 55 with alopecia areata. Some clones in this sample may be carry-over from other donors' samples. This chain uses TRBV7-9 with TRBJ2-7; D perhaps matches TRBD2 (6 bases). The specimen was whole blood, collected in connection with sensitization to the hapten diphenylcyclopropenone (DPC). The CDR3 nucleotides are TGTGCCACCGGGAGTGCGTCGAGGCAGTACTTC. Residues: CATGSASRQYF.